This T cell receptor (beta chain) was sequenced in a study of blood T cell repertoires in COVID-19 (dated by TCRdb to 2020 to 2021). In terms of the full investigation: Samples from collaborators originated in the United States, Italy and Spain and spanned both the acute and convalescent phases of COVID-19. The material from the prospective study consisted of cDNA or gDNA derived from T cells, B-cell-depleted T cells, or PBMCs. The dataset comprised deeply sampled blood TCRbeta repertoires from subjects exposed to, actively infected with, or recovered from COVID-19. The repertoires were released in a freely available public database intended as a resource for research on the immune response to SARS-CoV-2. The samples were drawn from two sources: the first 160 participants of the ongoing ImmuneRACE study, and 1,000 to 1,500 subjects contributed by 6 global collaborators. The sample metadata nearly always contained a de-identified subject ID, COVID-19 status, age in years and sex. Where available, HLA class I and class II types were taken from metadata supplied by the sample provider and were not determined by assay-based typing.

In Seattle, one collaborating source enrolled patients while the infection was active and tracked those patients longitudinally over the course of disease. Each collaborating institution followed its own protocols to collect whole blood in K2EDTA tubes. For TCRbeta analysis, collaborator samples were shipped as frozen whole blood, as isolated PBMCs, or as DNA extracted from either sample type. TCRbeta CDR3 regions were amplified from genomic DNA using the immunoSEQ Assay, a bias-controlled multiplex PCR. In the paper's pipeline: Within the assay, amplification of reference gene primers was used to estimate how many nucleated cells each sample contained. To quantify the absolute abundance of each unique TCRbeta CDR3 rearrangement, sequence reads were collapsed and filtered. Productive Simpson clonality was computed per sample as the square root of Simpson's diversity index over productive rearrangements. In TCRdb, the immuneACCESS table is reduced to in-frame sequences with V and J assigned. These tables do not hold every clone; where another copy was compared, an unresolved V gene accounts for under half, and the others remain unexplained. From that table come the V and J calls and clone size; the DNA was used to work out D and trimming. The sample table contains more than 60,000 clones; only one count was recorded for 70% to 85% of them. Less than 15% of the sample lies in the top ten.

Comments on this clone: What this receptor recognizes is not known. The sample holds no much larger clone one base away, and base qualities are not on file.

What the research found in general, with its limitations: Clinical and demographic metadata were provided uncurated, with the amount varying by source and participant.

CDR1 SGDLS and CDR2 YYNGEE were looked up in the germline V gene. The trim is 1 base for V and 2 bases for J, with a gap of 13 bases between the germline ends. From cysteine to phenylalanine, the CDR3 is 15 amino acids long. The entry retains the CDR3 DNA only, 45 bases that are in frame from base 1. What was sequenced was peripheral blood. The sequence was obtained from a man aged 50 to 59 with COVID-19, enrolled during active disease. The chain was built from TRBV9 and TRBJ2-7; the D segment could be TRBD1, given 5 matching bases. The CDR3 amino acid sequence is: CASSVQGAGPYEQYF. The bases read TGTGCCAGCAGCGTACAAGGCGCAGGGCCCTACGAGCAGTACTTC. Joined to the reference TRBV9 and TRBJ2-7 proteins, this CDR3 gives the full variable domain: DSGVTQTPKHLITATGQRVTLRCSPRSGDLSVYWYQQSLDQGLQFLIQYYNGEERAKGNILERFSAQQFPDLHSELNLSSLELGDSALYFCASSVQGAGPYEQYFGPGTRLTVT.